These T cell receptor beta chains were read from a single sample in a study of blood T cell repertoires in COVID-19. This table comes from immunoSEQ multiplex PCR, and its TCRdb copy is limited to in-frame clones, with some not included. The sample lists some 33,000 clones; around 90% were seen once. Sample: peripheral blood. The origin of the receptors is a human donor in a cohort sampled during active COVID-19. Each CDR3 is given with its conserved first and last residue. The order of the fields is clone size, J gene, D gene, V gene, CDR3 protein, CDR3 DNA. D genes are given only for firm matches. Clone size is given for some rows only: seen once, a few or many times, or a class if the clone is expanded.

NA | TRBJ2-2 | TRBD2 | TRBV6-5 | CASSWRGANTGELFF | TGTGCCAGCAGTTGGCGGGGGGCGAACACCGGGGAGCTGTTTTTT
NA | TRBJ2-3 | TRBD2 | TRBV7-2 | CASSYSGSSTDTQYF | TGTGCCAGCAGCTATAGCGGGTCTAGCACAGATACGCAGTATTTT
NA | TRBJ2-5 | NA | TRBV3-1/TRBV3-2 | CASTRNTETQYF | TGTGCCAGCACCAGGAACACAGAGACCCAGTACTTC
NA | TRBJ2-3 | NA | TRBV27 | CASSSTRVTQYF | TGTGCCAGCAGCAGCACCCGGGTTACGCAGTATTTT
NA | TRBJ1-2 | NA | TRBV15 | CATSILNSYGYTF | TGTGCCACCAGCATATTAAATTCCTATGGCTACACCTTC
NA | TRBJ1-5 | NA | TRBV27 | CASSLSVGGGQPQHF | TGTGCCAGCAGTTTATCCGTGGGGGGGGGTCAGCCCCAGCATTTT
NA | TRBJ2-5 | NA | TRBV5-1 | CASSLALLAGETQYF | TGCGCCAGCAGCTTGGCCCTGTTGGCTGGAGAGACCCAGTACTTC
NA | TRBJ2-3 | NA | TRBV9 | CASQRGSTDTQYF | TGTGCCAGCCAGCGAGGTAGCACAGATACGCAGTATTTT
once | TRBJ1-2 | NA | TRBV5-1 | CASRQRTDGDPNF | TGCGCCAGCAGGCAGAGGACAGATGGTGACCCTAACTTC
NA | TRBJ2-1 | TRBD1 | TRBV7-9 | CASSSTRDRANEQFF | TGTGCCAGCAGCTCGACCCGGGACAGGGCGAATGAGCAGTTCTTC
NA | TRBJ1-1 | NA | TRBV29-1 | CSGTLNTEAFF | TGCAGCGGGACACTGAACACTGAAGCTTTCTTT
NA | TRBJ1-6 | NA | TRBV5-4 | CASSAYRVSNSPLHF | TGTGCCAGCAGCGCATACAGGGTTTCTAATTCACCCCTCCACTTT
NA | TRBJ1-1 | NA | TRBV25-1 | CASSEAGNMNTEAFF | TGTGCCAGCAGTGAGGCCGGGAACATGAACACTGAAGCTTTCTTT
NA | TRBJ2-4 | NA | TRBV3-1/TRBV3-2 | CASSQELTSRENIQYF | TGTGCCAGCAGCCAAGAGCTTACTAGTAGGGAAAACATTCAGTACTTC
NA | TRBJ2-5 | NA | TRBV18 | CASSPSPGLQETQYF | TGTGCCAGCTCACCGTCCCCGGGACTCCAAGAGACCCAGTACTTC
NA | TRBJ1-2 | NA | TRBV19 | CASSFRPGLNYGYTF | TGTGCCAGTAGTTTTCGTCCGGGACTAAACTATGGCTACACCTTC
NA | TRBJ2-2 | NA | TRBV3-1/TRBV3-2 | CASRLGHLNTGELFF | TGTGCCAGTCGTCTTGGACACCTGAACACCGGGGAGCTGTTTTTT
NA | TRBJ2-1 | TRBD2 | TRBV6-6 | CASSYSSGRNEQFF | TGTGCCAGCAGTTACTCTAGCGGGAGAAATGAGCAGTTCTTC
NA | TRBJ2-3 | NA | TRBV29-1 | CSVGSVYTDTQYF | TGCAGCGTTGGGAGCGTGTACACAGATACGCAGTATTTT
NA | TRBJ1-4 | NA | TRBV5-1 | CASSPGRINEKLFF | TGCGCCAGCAGCCCAGGTCGTATTAATGAAAAACTGTTTTTT
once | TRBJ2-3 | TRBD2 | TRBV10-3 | CAISEPSGGVETQYF | TGTGCCATCAGTGAGCCGAGCGGGGGGGTCGAAACGCAGTATTTT
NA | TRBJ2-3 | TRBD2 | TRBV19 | CASSRLAVDNTQYF | TGTGCCAGTAGCCGACTAGCGGTGGATAATACGCAGTATTTT
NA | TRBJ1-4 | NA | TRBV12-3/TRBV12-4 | CASTNWEEKLFF | TGTGCCAGCACCAACTGGGAGGAAAAACTGTTTTTT
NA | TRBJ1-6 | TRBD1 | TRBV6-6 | CASSYRLGQYNSPLHF | TGTGCCAGCAGTTATAGATTGGGACAGTATAATTCACCCCTCCACTTT
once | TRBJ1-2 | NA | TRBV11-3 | CASSLDRGSRDGYTF | TGTGCCAGCAGCTTAGACAGGGGAAGCCGGGATGGCTACACCTTC
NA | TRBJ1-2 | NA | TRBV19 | CASSRTAINYGYTF | TGTGCCAGTTCACGGACAGCGATTAACTATGGCTACACCTTC
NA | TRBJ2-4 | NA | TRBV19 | CASTRGAREAKNIQYF | TGTGCCAGTACCCGCGGGGCCCGGGAGGCCAAAAACATTCAGTACTTC
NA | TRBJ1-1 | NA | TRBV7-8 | CASSLVRNTEAFF | TGTGCCAGCTCCCTTGTGAGGAACACTGAAGCTTTCTTT
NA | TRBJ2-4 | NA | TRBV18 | CASSPGGENIQYF | TGTGCCAGCTCACCGGGCGGGGAAAACATTCAGTACTTC
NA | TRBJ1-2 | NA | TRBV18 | CASSPMDRLGYTF | TGTGCCAGCTCACCCATGGACAGATTAGGCTACACCTTC
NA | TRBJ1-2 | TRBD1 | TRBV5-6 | CASSLSMDRDYGYTF | TGTGCCAGCAGCTTGAGTATGGACAGGGACTATGGCTACACCTTC
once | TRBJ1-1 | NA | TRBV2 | CASSGAQNTEAFF | TGTGCCAGCAGTGGGGCCCAAAACACTGAAGCTTTCTTT
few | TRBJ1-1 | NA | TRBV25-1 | CASSVPRPNTEAFF | TGTGCCAGCAGTGTTCCCCGTCCTAACACTGAAGCTTTCTTT
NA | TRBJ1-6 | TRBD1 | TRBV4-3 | CASSGQGGYNSPLHF | TGCGCCAGCAGCGGACAGGGAGGCTATAATTCACCCCTCCACTTT
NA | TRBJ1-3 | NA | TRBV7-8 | CASSLVMGASGNTIYF | TGTGCCAGCAGCTTAGTTATGGGGGCGTCGGGAAACACCATATATTTT
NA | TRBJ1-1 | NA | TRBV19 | CASSILNTEAFF | TGTGCCAGTAGTATCTTGAACACTGAAGCTTTCTTT
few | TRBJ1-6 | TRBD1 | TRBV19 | CASSVGQELNSPLHF | TGTGCCAGTAGTGTCGGACAGGAACTAAATTCACCCCTCCACTTT
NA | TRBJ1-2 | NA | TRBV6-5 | CASSYGPGPVYGYTF | TGTGCCAGCAGTTACGGTCCGGGTCCGGTCTATGGCTACACCTTC
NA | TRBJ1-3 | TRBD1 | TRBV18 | CASSPLDRGNTIYF | TGTGCCAGCTCACCTTTGGACAGGGGGAACACCATATATTTT
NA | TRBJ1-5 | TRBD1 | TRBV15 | CATSFRQGVGQPQHF | TGTGCCACCAGCTTCCGACAGGGCGTCGGTCAGCCCCAGCATTTT
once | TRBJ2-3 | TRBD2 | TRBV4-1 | CASSQEPRAGGTDTQYF | TGCGCCAGCAGCCAAGAGCCCCGCGCGGGGGGCACAGATACGCAGTATTTT
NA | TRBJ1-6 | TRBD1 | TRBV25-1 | CASSFRDSNSPLHF | TGTGCCAGCAGTTTCCGGGACAGTAATTCACCCCTCCACTTT
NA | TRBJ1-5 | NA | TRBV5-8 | CASSLTDSRQPQHF | TGTGCCAGCAGCTTGACAGATTCAAGGCAGCCCCAGCATTTT
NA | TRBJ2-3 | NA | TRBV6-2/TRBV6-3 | CASSYSPGLRTDTQYF | TGTGCCAGCAGTTACTCTCCGGGACTTCGCACAGATACGCAGTATTTT
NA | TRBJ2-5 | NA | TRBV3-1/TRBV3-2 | CASSPPRGETQYF | TGTGCCAGCAGCCCCCCGCGGGGAGAGACCCAGTACTTC
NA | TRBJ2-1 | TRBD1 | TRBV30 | CAWSVGKGRDSEQFF | TGTGCCTGGAGTGTAGGAAAGGGACGGGACAGTGAGCAGTTCTTC
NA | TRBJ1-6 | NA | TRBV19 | CASNNTPGSPLHF | TGTGCCAGTAATAACACTCCAGGCTCACCCCTCCACTTT
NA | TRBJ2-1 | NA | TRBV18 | CASSPPSGVYNEQFF | TGTGCCAGCTCACCACCGAGCGGAGTTTACAATGAGCAGTTCTTC
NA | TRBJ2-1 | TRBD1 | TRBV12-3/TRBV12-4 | CASRRTGDRQFF | TGTGCCAGCAGACGGACAGGGGATCGTCAGTTCTTC
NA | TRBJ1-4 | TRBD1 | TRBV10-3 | CAISRTGENEKLFF | TGTGCCATCAGCCGCACAGGGGAGAATGAAAAACTGTTTTTT